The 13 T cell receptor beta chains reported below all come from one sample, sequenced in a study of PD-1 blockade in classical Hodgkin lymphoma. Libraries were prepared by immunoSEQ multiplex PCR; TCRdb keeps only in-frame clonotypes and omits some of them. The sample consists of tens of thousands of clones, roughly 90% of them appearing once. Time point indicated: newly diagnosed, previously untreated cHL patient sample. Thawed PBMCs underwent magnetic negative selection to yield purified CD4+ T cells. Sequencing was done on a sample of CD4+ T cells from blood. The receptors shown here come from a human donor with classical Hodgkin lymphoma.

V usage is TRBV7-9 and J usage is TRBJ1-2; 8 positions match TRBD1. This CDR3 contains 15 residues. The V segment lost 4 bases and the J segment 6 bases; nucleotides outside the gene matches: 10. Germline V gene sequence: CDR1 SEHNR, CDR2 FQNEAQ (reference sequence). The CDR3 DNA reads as TGTGCCAGCAGCTATCTGGACAGGGTAACGGATGGCTACACCTTC. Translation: CASSYLDRVTDGYTF.

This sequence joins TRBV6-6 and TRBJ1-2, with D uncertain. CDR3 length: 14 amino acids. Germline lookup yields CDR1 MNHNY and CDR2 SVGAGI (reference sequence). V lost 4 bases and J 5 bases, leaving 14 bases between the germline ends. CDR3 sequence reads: CASSSVTGAYGYTF. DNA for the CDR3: TGTGCCAGCAGTTCGGTGACTGGAGCGTATGGCTACACCTTC.

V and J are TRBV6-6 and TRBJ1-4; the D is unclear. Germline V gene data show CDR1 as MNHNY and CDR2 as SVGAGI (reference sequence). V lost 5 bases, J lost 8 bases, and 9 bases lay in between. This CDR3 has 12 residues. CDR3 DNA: TGTGCCAGCAGTCGAAAGATGGAAAAACTGTTTTTT. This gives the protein CASSRKMEKLFF.

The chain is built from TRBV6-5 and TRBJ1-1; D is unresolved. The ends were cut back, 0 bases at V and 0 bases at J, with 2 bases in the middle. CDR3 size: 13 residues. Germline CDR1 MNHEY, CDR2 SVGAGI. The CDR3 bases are TGTGCCAGCAGTTACTCGGTGAACACTGAAGCTTTCTTT. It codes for CASSYSVNTEAFF.

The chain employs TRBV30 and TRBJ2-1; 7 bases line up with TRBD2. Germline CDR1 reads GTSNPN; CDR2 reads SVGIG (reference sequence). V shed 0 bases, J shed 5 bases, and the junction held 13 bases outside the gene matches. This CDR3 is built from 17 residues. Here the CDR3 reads CAWSVRLGREQNNEQFF. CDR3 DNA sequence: TGTGCCTGGAGTGTACGTCTAGGGCGGGAGCAAAACAATGAGCAGTTCTTC.

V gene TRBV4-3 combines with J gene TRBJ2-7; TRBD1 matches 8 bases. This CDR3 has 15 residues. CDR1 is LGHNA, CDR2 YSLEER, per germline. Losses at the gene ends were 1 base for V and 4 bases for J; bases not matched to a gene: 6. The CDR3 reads CASSQVSTGAYEQYF. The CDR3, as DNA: TGCGCCAGCAGCCAAGTCTCGACAGGGGCGTACGAGCAGTACTTC.

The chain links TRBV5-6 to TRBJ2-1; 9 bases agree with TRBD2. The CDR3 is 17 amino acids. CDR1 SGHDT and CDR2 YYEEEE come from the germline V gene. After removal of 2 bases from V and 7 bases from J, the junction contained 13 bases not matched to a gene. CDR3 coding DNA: TGTGCCAGCAGCTTATGGTACCTAGCGGGACCCGGTAATGAGCAGTTCTTC. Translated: CASSLWYLAGPGNEQFF.

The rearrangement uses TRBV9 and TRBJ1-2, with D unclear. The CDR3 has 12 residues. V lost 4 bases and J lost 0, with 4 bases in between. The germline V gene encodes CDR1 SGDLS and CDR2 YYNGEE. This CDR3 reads CASSRPNYGYTF. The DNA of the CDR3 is TGTGCCAGCAGCCGCCCTAACTATGGCTACACCTTC.

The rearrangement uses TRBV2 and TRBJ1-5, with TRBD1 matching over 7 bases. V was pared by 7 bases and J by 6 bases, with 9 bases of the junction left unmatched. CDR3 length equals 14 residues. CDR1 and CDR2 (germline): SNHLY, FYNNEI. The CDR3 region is CASTTTGASQPQHF. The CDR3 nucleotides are TGTGCCAGCACTACAACAGGGGCGTCTCAGCCCCAGCATTTT.

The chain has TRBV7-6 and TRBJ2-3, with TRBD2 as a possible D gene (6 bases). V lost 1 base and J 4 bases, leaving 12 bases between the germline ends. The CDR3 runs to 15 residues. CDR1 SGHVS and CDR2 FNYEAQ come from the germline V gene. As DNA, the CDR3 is TGTGCCAGCAGCTTAGGTAGCGGCCAGGCAGATACGCAGTATTTT. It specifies CASSLGSGQADTQYF.

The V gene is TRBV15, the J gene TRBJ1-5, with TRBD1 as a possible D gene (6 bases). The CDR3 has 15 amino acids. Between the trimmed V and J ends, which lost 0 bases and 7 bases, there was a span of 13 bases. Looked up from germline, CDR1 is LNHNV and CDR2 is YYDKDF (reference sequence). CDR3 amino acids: CATSRDWAGEQPQHF. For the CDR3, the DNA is TGTGCCACCAGCAGAGATTGGGCAGGGGAGCAGCCCCAGCATTTT.

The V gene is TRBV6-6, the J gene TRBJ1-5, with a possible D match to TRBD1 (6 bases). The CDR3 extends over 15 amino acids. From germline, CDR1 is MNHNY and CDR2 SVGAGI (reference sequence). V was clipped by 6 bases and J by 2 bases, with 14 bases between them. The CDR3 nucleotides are TGTGCCAGCAGCCCAAGGACAGCCCGCAATCAGCCCCAGCATTTT. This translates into CASSPRTARNQPQHF.

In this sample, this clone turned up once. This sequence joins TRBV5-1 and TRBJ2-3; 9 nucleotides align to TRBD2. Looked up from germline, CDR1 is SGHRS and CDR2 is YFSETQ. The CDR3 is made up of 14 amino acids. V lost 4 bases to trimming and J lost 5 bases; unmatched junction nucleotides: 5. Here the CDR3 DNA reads TGCGCCAGCAGCGGCGGGAGGGCCCGAGATACGCAGTATTTT. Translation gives CASSGGRARDTQYF.